One and the same sample provided the 13 T cell receptor beta chains below, sequenced in a study of cytomegalovirus exposure and HLA in healthy donors. PCR employed 60 Vbeta and 13 Jbeta primers. Here immunoSEQ multiplex PCR was the method, and the copy in TCRdb shows in-frame clones only, minus some. The table shows around 100,000 clones, with roughly 76% occurring only once. Sequencing input: PBMCs. The source is a woman in her sixties in good health and CMV-seropositive.

The rearrangement joins TRBV29-1 to TRBJ1-2, with a tentative D call TRBD1 (6 bases). CDR3 size: 13 residues. Trimming pared 7 bases from V and 4 bases from J, leaving 16 bases between. Germline loops: CDR1 SQVTM, CDR2 ANQGSEA. This CDR3 is CSDYSGTPYGYTF. The CDR3 bases are TGCAGCGACTATTCGGGGACACCCTATGGCTACACCTTC.

The V and J genes are TRBV19 and TRBJ2-3, with 7 bases lining up with TRBD2. V lost 5 bases, J lost 11 bases, and 7 bases stayed unmatched. The CDR3 runs to 12 residues. Germline CDR1 and CDR2: LNHDA and SQIVND (reference sequence). The CDR3, as DNA: TGTGCCAGTAGTCCGACGGGGGGACTGCAGTATTTT. Its protein is CASSPTGGLQYF.

The chain uses TRBV10-3 and TRBJ1-5; no firm D call. CDR1 is ENHRY, CDR2 SYGVKD, per germline. Trimming shortened V by 4 bases and J by 1 base, and 17 bases separated the two germline ends. The CDR3 is made up of 17 amino acids. CDR3 sequence: CAISAGWEFGSNQPQHF. The CDR3 DNA sequence: TGTGCCATCAGTGCCGGATGGGAGTTCGGGAGCAATCAGCCCCAGCATTTT.

This clone turned up a few times. This chain uses TRBV5-6 with TRBJ1-1; 7 bases are shared with TRBD1. J was trimmed by 10 bases and V by 3 bases; bases with no gene match: 12. CDR3 length: 14 amino acids. Germline assignment: CDR1 SGHDT and CDR2 YYEEEE. CDR3 residues: CASSSPEGAYVAFF. CDR3 nucleotides: TGTGCCAGCAGCTCCCCGGAGGGGGCGTATGTAGCTTTCTTT.

Concerning this clone: One end of the junction does not line up with germline, which may come from a read error. This chain links TRBV9 with TRBJ1-1, with 12 bases that match TRBD1. Germline CDR1 reads SGDLS; CDR2 reads YYNGEE. The CDR3 totals 15 residues. The CDR3 region has the DNA TGTGCCAGCAGCGTGGCCGGGACAGGGGGCCAGGGATTGGGGTTT. As protein: CASSVAGTGGQGLGF.

This clone was seen only a few times. Sequence at one end of the junction differs from germline and may be a read error. This rearrangement joins TRBV28 to TRBJ1-1, with D tentatively TRBD1 (6 bases). Germline V gene lookup returns CDR1 MDHEN and CDR2 SYDVKM. This CDR3 is built from 12 residues. The CDR3 DNA sequence: TGTGCCAGCAGTCCTCTTCCCGGGACACATCCCTTT. Amino acid sequence: CASSPLPGTHPF.

The chain links TRBV10-1 to TRBJ2-1, with 11 bases aligning to TRBD2. Germline V lookup: CDR1 WNHNN, CDR2 SYGVQD (reference sequence). J gave up 5 bases and V 0 bases, and 3 bases lay outside the gene matches. The CDR3 covers 16 residues. DNA for the CDR3: TGCGCCAGCAGTGAGTCGAGACTAGCGGGACACAATGAGCAGTTCTTC. It specifies CASSESRLAGHNEQFF.

The chain combines TRBV2 with TRBJ1-4; D perhaps matches TRBD1 (5 bases). The CDR3 is 15 residues long. The V and J ends lost 10 bases and 8 bases respectively, with 23 bases between them. The germline V gene encodes CDR1 SNHLY and CDR2 FYNNEI. The CDR3 region is CATRLSGQTSEKLFF. The CDR3 DNA reads TGTGCCACCAGACTATCCGGACAAACTTCCGAAAAACTGTTTTTT.

The genes are TRBV9 and TRBJ1-5; 8 bases are a match to TRBD1. The length of the CDR3 is 15 residues. Germline values: CDR1 SGDLS, CDR2 YYNGEE. Losses at the gene ends were 4 bases for V and 5 bases for J; bases not matched to a gene: 8. Here the CDR3 reads CASSPGTGNHQPQHF. CDR3 bases: TGTGCCAGCAGCCCGGGGACAGGCAACCATCAGCCCCAGCATTTT.

This sequence joins TRBV6-1 and TRBJ2-3, with a weak D call TRBD1 (5 bases). CDR1 is MNHNS, CDR2 SASEGT, per germline. V lost 4 bases, J lost 0 bases, and 11 bases lay in between. The CDR3 runs to 15 residues. CDR3 nucleotides: TGTGCCAGCAGTGTTTACAGGCTCAGCACAGATACGCAGTATTTT. Translated: CASSVYRLSTDTQYF.

This rearrangement joins TRBV30 to TRBJ1-1; D might be TRBD1 (5 bases). V gave up 4 bases and J gave up 5 bases, with 5 bases separating them. Germline loops: CDR1 GTSNPN, CDR2 SVGIG (reference sequence). This CDR3 is built from 10 residues. CDR3 loop: CAWKGTEAFF. In DNA form, the CDR3 reads TGTGCCTGGAAGGGGACTGAAGCTTTCTTT.

This clone was seen only a few times. V gene TRBV6-5 combines with J gene TRBJ1-1; no definite D call. Germline assignment: CDR1 MNHEY and CDR2 SVGAGI. The CDR3 has 12 amino acids. Between the trimmed V and J ends, which lost 5 bases and 0 bases, there was a span of 4 bases. The DNA for the CDR3 is TGTGCCAGCAGTACAGTGAACACTGAAGCTTTCTTT. Amino acids: CASSTVNTEAFF.

CDR3 nucleotide sequence: TGTGCCAGCAGGGGCAAGGACAAAAGCACAGATACGCAGTATTTT. It is translated as CASRGKDKSTDTQYF. The chain has TRBV28 and TRBJ2-3, with a tentative D call TRBD1 (5 bases). Trimming cost V 6 bases and J 0 bases, with 13 bases left between them. CDR3 length: 15 residues. Germline CDR1 is MDHEN and CDR2 is SYDVKM. Filled out from reference TRBV28 and TRBJ2-3, the complete variable domain reads DVKVTQSSRYLVKRTGEKVFLECVQDMDHENMFWYRQDPGLGLRLIYFSYDVKMKEKGDIPEGYSVSREKKERFSLILESASTNQTSMYLCASRGKDKSTDTQYFGPGTRLTVL.